This TCR delta chain was found in a study of Vδ1+ human thymocytes. Findings and caveats of the study: Highly polyclonal TRG and TRD repertoires with Gaussian CDR3 length distributions appeared in thymus.

Sequences come from RNA converted to cDNA by reverse transcription. Multiplex PCR used pooled V-gene forward primers and a constant-region reverse primer to amplify CDR3s. TCRdb re-processed the multiplex PCR reads via CATT. The data hold about 55,000 delta-chain clones, with approximately 15% observed a single time. The germline gives CDR1 TSWWSYY, CDR2 QGS. The CDR3 totals 14 residues. V was shortened by 0 bases and J by 8 bases, with 13 bases between the two germline ends. This clone was found once. Its specificity is not known. The rearrangement uses TRDV1 and TRDJ1; D gene unclear. Specimen: Vdelta1+ gamma-delta thymocytes from the thymus. Documented subset: FACS-sorted CD3+ TCRalphabeta- TCRVdelta1+ TCRVdelta2- thymocytes. This TCR was sampled from a boy under two years old who had congenital heart surgery. The CDR3 sequence is CALGELLFSRKLIF. The DNA of the CDR3 is TGTGCTCTTGGGGAACTACTCTTCTCGAGGAAACTCATCTTT.